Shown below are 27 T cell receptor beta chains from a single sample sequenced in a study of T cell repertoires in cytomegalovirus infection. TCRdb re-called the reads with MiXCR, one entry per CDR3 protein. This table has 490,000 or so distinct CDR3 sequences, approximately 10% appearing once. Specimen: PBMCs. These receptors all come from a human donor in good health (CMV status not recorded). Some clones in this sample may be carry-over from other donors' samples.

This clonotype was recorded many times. The CDR3 bases are TGTGCCAGCAGCTTAGTAGGGGTTGATCAGCCCCAGCATTTT. Encoded protein: CASSLVGVDQPQHF. V is TRBV7-2 and J is TRBJ1-5, with D tentatively TRBD1 (5 bases). V was cut by 1 base and J by 5 bases, with 9 bases left in between. The CDR3 is 14 amino acids. The germline gives CDR1 SGHTA, CDR2 FQGNSA.

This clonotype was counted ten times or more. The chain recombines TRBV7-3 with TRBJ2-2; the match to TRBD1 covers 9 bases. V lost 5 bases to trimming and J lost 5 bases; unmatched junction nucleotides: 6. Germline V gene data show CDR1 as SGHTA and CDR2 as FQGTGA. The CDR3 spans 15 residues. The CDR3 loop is CASSPTGGWTGELFF. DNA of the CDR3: TGTGCCAGCAGCCCAACAGGGGGCTGGACCGGGGAGCTGTTTTTT.

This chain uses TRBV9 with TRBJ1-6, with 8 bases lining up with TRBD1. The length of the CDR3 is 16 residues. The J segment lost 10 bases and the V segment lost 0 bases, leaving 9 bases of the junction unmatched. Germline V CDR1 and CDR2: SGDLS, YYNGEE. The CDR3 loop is CASSVGPGGAGSPLHF. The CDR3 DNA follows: TGTGCCAGCAGCGTAGGACCAGGGGGCGCAGGGTCACCCCTCCACTTT.

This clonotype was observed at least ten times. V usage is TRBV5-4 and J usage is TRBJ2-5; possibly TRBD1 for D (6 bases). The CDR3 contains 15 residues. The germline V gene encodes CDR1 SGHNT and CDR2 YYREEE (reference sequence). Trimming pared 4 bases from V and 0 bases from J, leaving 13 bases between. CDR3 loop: CASSQQGRNQETQYF. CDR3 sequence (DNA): TGTGCCAGCAGCCAACAGGGCCGAAACCAAGAGACCCAGTACTTC.

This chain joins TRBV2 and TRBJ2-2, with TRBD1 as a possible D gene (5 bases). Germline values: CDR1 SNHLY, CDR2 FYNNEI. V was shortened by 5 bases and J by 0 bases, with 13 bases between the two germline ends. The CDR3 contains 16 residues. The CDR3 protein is CASSSRQSANTGELFF. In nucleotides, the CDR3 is TGTGCCAGCAGTTCCAGACAGAGCGCGAACACCGGGGAGCTGTTTTTT.

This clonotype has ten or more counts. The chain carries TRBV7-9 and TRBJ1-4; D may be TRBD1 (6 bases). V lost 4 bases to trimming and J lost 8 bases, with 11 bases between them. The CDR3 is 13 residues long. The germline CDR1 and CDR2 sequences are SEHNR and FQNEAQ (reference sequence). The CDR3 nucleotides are TGTGCCAGCAGCTCCGGGGGCACGGAAAAACTGTTTTTT. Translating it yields CASSSGGTEKLFF.

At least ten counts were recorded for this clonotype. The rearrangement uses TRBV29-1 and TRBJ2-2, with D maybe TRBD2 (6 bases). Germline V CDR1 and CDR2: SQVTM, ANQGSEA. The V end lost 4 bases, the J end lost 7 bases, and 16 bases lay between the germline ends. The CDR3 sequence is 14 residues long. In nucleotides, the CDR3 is TGCAGCGTTGTCCCCCCAGGAGCGGGCGGGGAGCTGTTTTTT. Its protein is CSVVPPGAGGELFF.

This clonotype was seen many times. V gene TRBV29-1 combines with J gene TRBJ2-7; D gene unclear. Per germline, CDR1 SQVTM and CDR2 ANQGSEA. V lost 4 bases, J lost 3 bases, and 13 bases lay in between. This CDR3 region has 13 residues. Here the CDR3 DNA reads TGCAGCGTTGCGAGGCCTGGTGGCTACGAGCAGTACTTC. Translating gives CSVARPGGYEQYF.

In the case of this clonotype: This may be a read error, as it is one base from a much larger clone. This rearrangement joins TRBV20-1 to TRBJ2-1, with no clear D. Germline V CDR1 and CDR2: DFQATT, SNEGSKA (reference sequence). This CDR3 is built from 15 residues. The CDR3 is CSARGVGSSYNEQSF. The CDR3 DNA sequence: TGCAGTGCTAGAGGTGTGGGTAGCTCCTACAATGAGCAGTCCTTC.

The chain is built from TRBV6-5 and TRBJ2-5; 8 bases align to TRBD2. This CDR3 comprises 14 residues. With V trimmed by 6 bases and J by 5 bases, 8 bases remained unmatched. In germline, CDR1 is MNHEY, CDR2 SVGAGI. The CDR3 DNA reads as TGTGCCAGCAGCTATAGCGGGACCCGGGAGACCCAGTACTTC. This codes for CASSYSGTRETQYF.

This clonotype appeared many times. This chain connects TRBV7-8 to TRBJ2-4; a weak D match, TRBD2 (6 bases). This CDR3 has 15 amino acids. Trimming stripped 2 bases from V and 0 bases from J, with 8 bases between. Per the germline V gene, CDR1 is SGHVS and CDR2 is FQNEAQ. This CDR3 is CASSLLAEAKNIQYF. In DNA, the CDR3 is TGTGCCAGCAGCTTATTAGCGGAAGCCAAAAACATTCAGTACTTC.

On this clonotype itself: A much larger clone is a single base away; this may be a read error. The CDR3 protein is CAWSGSYNVQFF. CDR3 coding DNA: TGTGCCTGGAGTGGCTCCTACAATGTGCAGTTCTTC. The chain has TRBV30 and TRBJ2-1; D unresolved. Germline V gives CDR1 GTSNPN, CDR2 SVGIG (reference sequence). This CDR3 is built from 12 residues.

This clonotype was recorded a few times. The CDR3 bases are TGCAGTGCCGAGAGTCCCGGGACTAGCGGGAGGGCCATGGACGAGCAGTACTTC. Translation gives CSAESPGTSGRAMDEQYF. The rearrangement uses TRBV20-1 and TRBJ2-7; 16 positions agree with TRBD2. Trimming at V came to 6 bases and at J to 5 bases, leaving 16 bases not matched to a gene. Germline-derived CDR1 and CDR2 are DFQATT and SNEGSKA (reference sequence). CDR3 length: 18 amino acids.

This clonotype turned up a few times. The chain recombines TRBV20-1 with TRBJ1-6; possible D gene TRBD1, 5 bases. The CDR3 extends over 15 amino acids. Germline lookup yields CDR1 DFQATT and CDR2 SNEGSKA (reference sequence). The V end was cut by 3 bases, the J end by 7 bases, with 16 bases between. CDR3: CSARGPGHRNSPLHF. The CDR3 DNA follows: TGCAGTGCTAGGGGCCCCGGACACAGAAATTCACCCCTCCACTTT.

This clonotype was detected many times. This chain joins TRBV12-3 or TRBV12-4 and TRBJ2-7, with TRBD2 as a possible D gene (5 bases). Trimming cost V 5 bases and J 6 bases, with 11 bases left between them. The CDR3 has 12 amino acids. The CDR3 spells CASSRGPGEQYF. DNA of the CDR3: TGTGCCAGCAGTAGAGGGCCGGGCGAGCAGTACTTC.

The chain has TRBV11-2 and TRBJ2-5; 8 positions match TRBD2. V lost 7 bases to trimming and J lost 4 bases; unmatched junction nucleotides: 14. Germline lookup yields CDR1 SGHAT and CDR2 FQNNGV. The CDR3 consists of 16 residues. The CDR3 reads CASTSLFTGGLETQYF. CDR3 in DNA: TGTGCCAGCACCAGCTTATTTACGGGGGGGTTAGAGACCCAGTACTTC. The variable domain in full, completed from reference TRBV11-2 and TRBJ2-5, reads EAGVAQSPRYKIIEKRQSVAFWCNPISGHATLYWYQQILGQGPKLLIQFQNNGVVDDSQLPKDRFSAERLKGVDSTLKIQPAKLEDSAVYLCASTSLFTGGLETQYFGPGTRLLVL.

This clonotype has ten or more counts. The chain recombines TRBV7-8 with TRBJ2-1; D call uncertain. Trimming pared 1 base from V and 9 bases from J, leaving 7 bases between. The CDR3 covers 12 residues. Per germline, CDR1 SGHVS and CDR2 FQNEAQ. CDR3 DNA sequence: TGTGCCAGCAGCTTAGTGGCGGTTGAGCAGTTCTTC. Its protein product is CASSLVAVEQFF. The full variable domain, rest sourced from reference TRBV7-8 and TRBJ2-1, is GAGVSQSPRYKVAKRGQDVALRCDPISGHVSLFWYQQALGQGPEFLTYFQNEAQLDKSGLPSDRFFAERPEGSVSTLKIQRTQQEDSAVYLCASSLVAVEQFFGPGTRLTVL.

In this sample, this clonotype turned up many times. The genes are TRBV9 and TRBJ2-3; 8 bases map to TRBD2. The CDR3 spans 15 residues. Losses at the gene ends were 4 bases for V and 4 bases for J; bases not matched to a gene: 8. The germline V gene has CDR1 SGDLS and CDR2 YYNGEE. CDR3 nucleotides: TGTGCCAGCAGCCCGAGGACTAGCTCGTCAGATACGCAGTATTTT. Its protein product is CASSPRTSSSDTQYF.

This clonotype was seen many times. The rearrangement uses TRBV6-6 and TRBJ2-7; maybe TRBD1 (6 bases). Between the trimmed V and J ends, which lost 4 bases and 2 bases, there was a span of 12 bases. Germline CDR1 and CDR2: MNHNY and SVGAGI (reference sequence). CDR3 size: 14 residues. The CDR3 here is CASSWTVGPYEQYF. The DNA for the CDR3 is TGTGCCAGCAGTTGGACAGTGGGTCCCTACGAGCAGTACTTC.

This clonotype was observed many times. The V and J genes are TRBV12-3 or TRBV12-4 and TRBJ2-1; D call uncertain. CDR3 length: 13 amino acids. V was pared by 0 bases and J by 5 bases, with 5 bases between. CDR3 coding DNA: TGTGCCAGCAGTTTAGCGAAGAACAATGAGCAGTTCTTC. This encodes CASSLAKNNEQFF.

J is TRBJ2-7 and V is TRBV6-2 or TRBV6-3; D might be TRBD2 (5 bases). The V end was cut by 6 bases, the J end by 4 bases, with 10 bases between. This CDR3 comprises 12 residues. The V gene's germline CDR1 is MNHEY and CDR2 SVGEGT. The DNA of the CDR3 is TGTGCCAGCAGCTACACGGGGTACGAGCAGTACTTC. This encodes CASSYTGYEQYF.

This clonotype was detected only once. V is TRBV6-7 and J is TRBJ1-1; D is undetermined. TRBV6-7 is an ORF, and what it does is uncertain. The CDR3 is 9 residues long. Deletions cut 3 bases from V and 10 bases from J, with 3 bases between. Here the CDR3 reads CASSYRAFF. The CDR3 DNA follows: TGTGCCAGCAGTTATAGAGCTTTCTTT.

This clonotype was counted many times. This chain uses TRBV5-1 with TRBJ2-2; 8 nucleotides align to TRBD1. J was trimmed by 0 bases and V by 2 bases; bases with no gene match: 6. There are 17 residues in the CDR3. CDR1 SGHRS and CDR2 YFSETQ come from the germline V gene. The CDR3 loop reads CASSLGTGLTNTGELFF. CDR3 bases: TGCGCCAGCAGCTTAGGGACAGGCCTAACGAACACCGGGGAGCTGTTTTTT.

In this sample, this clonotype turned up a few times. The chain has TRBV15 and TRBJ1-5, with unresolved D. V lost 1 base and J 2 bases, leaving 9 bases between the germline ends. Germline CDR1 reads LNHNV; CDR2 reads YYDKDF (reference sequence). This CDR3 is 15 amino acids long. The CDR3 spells CATSRGATGNQPQHF. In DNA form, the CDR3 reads TGTGCCACCAGCAGAGGGGCCACTGGCAATCAGCCCCAGCATTTT.

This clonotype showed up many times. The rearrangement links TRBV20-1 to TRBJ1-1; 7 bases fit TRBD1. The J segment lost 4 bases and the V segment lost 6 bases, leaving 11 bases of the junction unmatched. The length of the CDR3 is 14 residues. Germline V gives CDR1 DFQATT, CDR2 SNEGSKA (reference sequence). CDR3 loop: CSARGTPGGTEAFF. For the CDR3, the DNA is TGCAGTGCCCGGGGGACCCCAGGGGGCACTGAAGCTTTCTTT.

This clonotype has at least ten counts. This chain's CDR3 is CASSFEGGVGELFF. The CDR3 DNA follows: TGTGCCAGCAGTTTCGAGGGAGGTGTCGGGGAGCTGTTTTTT. The rearrangement uses TRBV28 and TRBJ2-2, with a weak D call TRBD2 (6 bases). The CDR3 is 14 amino acids. V gave up 3 bases and J gave up 7 bases, with 12 bases separating them. CDR1 and CDR2 (germline): MDHEN, SYDVKM.

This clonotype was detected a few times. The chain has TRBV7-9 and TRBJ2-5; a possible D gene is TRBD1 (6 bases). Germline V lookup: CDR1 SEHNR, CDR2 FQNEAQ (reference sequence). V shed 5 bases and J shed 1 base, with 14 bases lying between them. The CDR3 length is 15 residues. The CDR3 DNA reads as TGTGCCAGCAGCATCGGACAGATCATCCAAGAGACCCAGTACTTC. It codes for CASSIGQIIQETQYF. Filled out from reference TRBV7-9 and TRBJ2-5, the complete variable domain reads DTGVSQNPRHKITKRGQNVTFRCDPISEHNRLYWYRQTLGQGPEFLTYFQNEAQLEKSRLLSDRFSAERPKGSFSTLEIQRTEQGDSAMYLCASSIGQIIQETQYFGPGTRLLVL.